This TCR beta chain is drawn from a study of blood T cell repertoires in COVID-19. TCRdb keeps only in-frame clones here, not all; method: immunoSEQ multiplex PCR. The sample has 150,000 to 200,000 clones, 80% to 90% seen once. Trimming took 3 bases from V and 5 from J, leaving 16 bases between them. Germline V gene sequence: CDR1 PRHDT, CDR2 FYEKMQ (reference sequence). This CDR3 has 15 amino acids. V usage is TRBV13 and J usage is TRBJ2-5; maybe TRBD1 (5 bases). This receptor was obtained from an older woman with COVID-19, enrolled during active disease. The sequencing sample was made of peripheral blood. DNA of the CDR3: TGTGCCAGCAGCTTCTCCAGGGTGAATTGGGAGACCCAGTACTTC. Its protein product is CASSFSRVNWETQYF.